One sample yielded the 28 T cell receptor beta chains listed below, sequenced in a study of Graves' ophthalmopathy and Graves' hyperthyroidism (dated by TCRdb to 2016 to 2019). These reads were obtained on an Illumina HiSeq 2000. For repertoire sequencing, TCR beta CDR3 regions were amplified from RNA transcripts. The first round was an RT-PCR using HTBI primers with the Qiagen OneStep RT-PCR kit, and this first round was followed by a second-round multiplex PCR, then size selection and purification. TCRdb redid the processing of the public reads, applying fastp at Q25 and MiXCR, and retained in-frame beta chains. Rows matching on CDR3 protein sequence are summarized as one entry with the most common DNA and genes. This sample comprises hundreds of thousands of distinct CDR3 sequences, around 21% of them detected only once. The ten largest make up around 3.1% of the sample. The sequenced material came from peripheral blood. The receptor source for this set is a woman aged 18-30 years with stable Graves' hyperthyroidism. Donor details come from another sample of the same person, matched by shared clones.

This clonotype was counted many times. The V and J genes are TRBV3-1 and TRBJ2-7; a weak D match, TRBD1 (6 bases). Germline-derived CDR1 and CDR2 are LGHDT and YNNKEL (reference sequence). The CDR3 covers 14 residues. Trimming removed 3 bases at V and 0 bases at J, with 9 bases between. CDR3: CASSHQGFSYEQYF. CDR3 nucleotides: TGTGCCAGCAGCCATCAGGGGTTCTCCTACGAGCAGTACTTC.

In its sample, this clonotype was seen a few times. V is TRBV18 and J is TRBJ1-5; tentatively, D is TRBD1 (5 bases). Germline V gene lookup returns CDR1 KGHSH and CDR2 LQKENI. This CDR3 region has 15 residues. V was shortened by 3 bases and J by 5 bases, with 14 bases between the two germline ends. CDR3 in amino acids: CASSPGDPLYQPQHF. Written as DNA, the CDR3 is TGTGCCAGCTCACCCGGGGACCCCCTCTATCAGCCCCAGCATTTT.

This clonotype was seen only a few times. The chain joins TRBV24-1 to TRBJ2-5; D unclear. This CDR3 comprises 15 residues. Germline V lookup: CDR1 KGHDR, CDR2 SFDVKD. V was cut by 0 bases and J by 5 bases, with 12 bases left in between. This chain's CDR3 is CATSDLVTARETQYF. The CDR3 DNA reads as TGTGCCACCAGTGATTTGGTAACAGCCCGGGAGACCCAGTACTTC.

This clonotype came up many times. The V gene is TRBV7-2, the J gene TRBJ1-2; D is unresolved. V shed 6 bases and J shed 2 bases, with 7 bases lying between them. The germline V gene encodes CDR1 SGHTA and CDR2 FQGNSA. This CDR3 has 12 residues. CDR3 bases: TGTGCCAGCAGAAAATTAAACTATGGCTACACCTTC. It yields the protein CASRKLNYGYTF.

The rearrangement links TRBV6-1 to TRBJ1-1; 7 nucleotides agree with TRBD1. CDR1 is MNHNS, CDR2 SASEGT, per germline. V lost 5 bases, J lost 0 bases, and 6 bases stayed unmatched. The CDR3 loop spans 15 amino acids. CDR3 protein: CASSRTGVMNTEAFF. CDR3 nucleotides: TGTGCCAGCAGTCGGACAGGCGTCATGAACACTGAAGCTTTCTTT.

The genes are TRBV7-2 and TRBJ1-2; no clear D gene. CDR3 length equals 14 residues. Germline lookup yields CDR1 SGHTA and CDR2 FQGNSA. Trimming removed 2 bases at V and 8 bases at J, with 15 bases between. This CDR3 reads CASSLLPGPDGYTF. Here the CDR3 DNA reads TGTGCCAGCAGCTTACTACCGGGTCCGGACGGCTACACCTTC.

V and J are TRBV7-9 and TRBJ2-5; unclear D gene. CDR3 length equals 15 residues. The germline V and J ends were trimmed by 3 bases and 2 bases, with 13 bases remaining between them. Per the germline V gene, CDR1 is SEHNR and CDR2 is FQNEAQ (reference sequence). CDR3 DNA: TGTGCCAGCAGCTTTTCGCTGTCCACTCAAGAGACCCAGTACTTC. This sequence encodes CASSFSLSTQETQYF.

CDR3: CASSPRMRTEAFF. The CDR3 region has the DNA TGTGCCAGCAGCCCCAGAATGAGGACTGAAGCTTTCTTT. The V gene is TRBV12-3 or TRBV12-4, the J gene TRBJ1-1; D is unclear. V lost 6 bases to trimming and J lost 5 bases, with 13 bases between them. The CDR3 consists of 13 residues.

This clonotype has at least ten counts. This chain uses TRBV30 with TRBJ2-2, with 8 bases identical to TRBD1. The V gene end was trimmed by 3 bases and the J gene end by 1 base; junction bases not matched to a gene: 1. Germline CDR1 reads GTSNPN; CDR2 reads SVGIG (reference sequence). The length of the CDR3 is 14 residues. The CDR3 loop is CAWRGQGNTGELFF. CDR3 nucleotides: TGTGCCTGGAGAGGACAGGGGAACACCGGGGAGCTGTTTTTT.

This clonotype has a count of ten or more. The gene calls are TRBV12-3 or TRBV12-4 and TRBJ1-5; 7 nucleotides match TRBD1. This CDR3 has 15 residues. With V trimmed by 6 bases and J by 0 bases, 5 bases remained unmatched. CDR3: CASRRGQTSNQPQHF. CDR3 nucleotides: TGTGCCAGCAGACGGGGACAGACTAGCAATCAGCCCCAGCATTTT.

This clonotype was recorded at least ten times. The chain carries TRBV18 and TRBJ2-7; D is possibly TRBD1 (6 bases). Germline CDR1 KGHSH, CDR2 LQKENI. V lost 0 bases and J lost 3, with 9 bases in between. This CDR3 region has 14 residues. CDR3 amino acids: CASSPPGQLYEQYF. For the CDR3, the DNA is TGTGCCAGCTCACCACCGGGACAACTCTACGAGCAGTACTTC.

This clonotype came up many times. The V and J genes are TRBV9 and TRBJ1-6; D is possibly TRBD1 (6 bases). V lost 4 bases and J 10 bases, leaving 21 bases between the germline ends. Germline CDR1 is SGDLS and CDR2 is YYNGEE. This CDR3 spans 16 amino acids. Written as DNA, the CDR3 is TGTGCCAGCAGCTCTTATTTCCGGGACACTGGATCACCCCTCCACTTT. Its translation: CASSSYFRDTGSPLHF.

The sample holds many counts of this clonotype. The chain links TRBV20-1 to TRBJ2-4; D is unresolved. Germline V gene lookup returns CDR1 DFQATT and CDR2 SNEGSKA (reference sequence). Deletions cut 1 base from V and 0 bases from J, with 10 bases between. The CDR3 runs 15 residues. The CDR3 spells CSARGRILAKNIQYF. Written as DNA, the CDR3 is TGCAGTGCTAGAGGGCGGATACTAGCCAAAAACATTCAGTACTTC.

This clonotype appeared many times. The chain combines TRBV29-1 with TRBJ2-7; no clear D. Trimming pared 6 bases from V and 2 bases from J, leaving 8 bases between. Per the germline V gene, CDR1 is SQVTM and CDR2 is ANQGSEA. The CDR3 has 11 residues. The CDR3: CSVAGTYEQYF. CDR3 nucleotides: TGCAGCGTGGCTGGAACCTACGAGCAGTACTTC.

This clonotype has just a few counts. The V call is TRBV27, the J call TRBJ2-1, with D unclear. The V gene lost 5 bases and the J gene lost 2 bases, with 7 bases spanning the gap. This CDR3 is built from 13 residues. Germline CDR1 MNHEY, CDR2 SMNVEV (reference sequence). As DNA, the CDR3 is TGTGCCAGCAGTGAACAAACCTACAATGAGCAGTTCTTC. It yields the protein CASSEQTYNEQFF.

Many counts were recorded for this clonotype. The chain is built from TRBV15 and TRBJ2-2; D possibly matches TRBD1 or TRBD2 (5 bases each). V was shortened by 4 bases and J by 6 bases, with 15 bases between the two germline ends. This CDR3 spans 15 amino acids. Per germline, CDR1 LNHNV and CDR2 YYDKDF (reference sequence). CDR3 coding DNA: TGTGCCACCAGCATAGTACCGGGACCCTCCGGGGAGCTGTTTTTT. It is translated as CATSIVPGPSGELFF.

This clonotype was observed a single time. The chain employs TRBV2 and TRBJ2-4, with D possibly matching TRBD1 (6 bases). CDR3 length equals 16 residues. V was trimmed by 6 bases and J by 3 bases, leaving 18 bases between them. The germline gives CDR1 SNHLY, CDR2 FYNNEI. CDR3 in amino acids: CASSGRGGPGKNIQYF. CDR3 in DNA: TGTGCCAGCAGCGGCAGGGGCGGACCTGGCAAAAACATTCAGTACTTC.

The chain joins TRBV15 to TRBJ1-2; 8 bases fit TRBD1. The CDR3 is 16 residues long. V was clipped by 4 bases and J by 4 bases; unmatched bases: 11. Germline loops: CDR1 LNHNV, CDR2 YYDKDF (reference sequence). The CDR3 DNA is TGTGCCACCAGCAAAAGGACAGGGCTGACGCGCTATGGCTACACCTTC. Translated, it gives CATSKRTGLTRYGYTF. The full variable domain, completed using reference TRBV15 and TRBJ1-2, is DAMVIQNPRYQVTQFGKPVTLSCSQTLNHNVMYWYQQKSSQAPKLLFHYYDKDFNNEADTPDNFQSRRPNTSFCFLDIRSPGLGDTAMYLCATSKRTGLTRYGYTFGSGTRLTVV.

The chain links TRBV7-2 to TRBJ1-2; possibly TRBD1 for D (5 bases). Trimming pared 3 bases from V and 8 bases from J, leaving 13 bases between. This CDR3 is built from 13 residues. Per germline, CDR1 SGHTA and CDR2 FQGNSA. In DNA, the CDR3 is TGTGCCAGCAGCTTTCTAGGGGAGCAGGGCTACACCTTC. Its translation is CASSFLGEQGYTF.

This clonotype was observed a handful of times. This may be a read error: a much more frequent sequence differs by one nucleotide. This chain links TRBV30 with TRBJ1-2; no reliable D call. The CDR3 has 11 amino acids. In germline, CDR1 is GTSNPN, CDR2 SVGIG (reference sequence). CDR3 protein: CAWGVSYGYTF. CDR3 DNA: TGTGCCTGGGGTGTATCCTATGGCTACACCTTC.

The sample holds many counts of this clonotype. The chain has TRBV7-8 and TRBJ2-6, with D unclear. CDR1 and CDR2 from the germline V gene are SGHVS and FQNEAQ. V lost 8 bases and J 0 bases, leaving 17 bases between the germline ends. This CDR3 comprises 17 residues. CDR3 DNA: TGTGCCAGCCGTATTAAGCTCCTTTCCTCTGGGGCCAACGTCCTGACTTTC. This gives the protein CASRIKLLSSGANVLTF.

CDR3: CASRVSRVGNTEAFF. Written as DNA, the CDR3 is TGTGCCAGCAGAGTTAGCAGGGTGGGGAACACTGAAGCTTTCTTT. V usage is TRBV12-3 or TRBV12-4 and J usage is TRBJ1-1, with a possible D match to TRBD1 (5 bases). The CDR3 is 15 amino acids. V dropped 6 bases and J dropped 1 base, with 15 bases sitting between them.

The V call is TRBV20-1, the J call TRBJ2-5; D possibly corresponds to TRBD1 (5 bases). This CDR3 is 15 amino acids long. CDR1 and CDR2 (germline): DFQATT, SNEGSKA (reference sequence). Trimming took 3 bases from V and 7 from J, leaving 21 bases between them. CDR3 amino acids: CSASHLGQSLVTQYF. CDR3 nucleotide sequence: TGCAGTGCTAGTCATCTGGGGCAGAGTCTCGTGACCCAGTACTTC.

This clonotype occurred many times. The rearrangement joins TRBV11-2 to TRBJ2-7; no clear D gene. CDR3 size: 14 residues. The V gene lost 1 base and the J gene lost 1 base, with 8 bases spanning the gap. In germline, CDR1 is SGHAT, CDR2 FQNNGV. The CDR3 sequence: CASSLVPDSYEQYF. The CDR3 region has the DNA TGTGCCAGCAGCTTAGTCCCGGATTCCTACGAGCAGTACTTC.

This clonotype was observed many times. A much larger clone differs by one base, so this may be a read error. The chain carries TRBV29-1 and TRBJ1-1; 7 bases align to TRBD1. This CDR3 has 14 residues. The germline gives CDR1 SQVTM, CDR2 ANQGSEA. CDR3 bases: TGCAGCGCCGGACCGGGACAGAGGAACACTGGAGCTTTCTTT. Its protein is CSAGPGQRNTGAFF.

This clonotype was recorded at least ten times. V is TRBV19 and J is TRBJ2-7; D possibly matches TRBD1 or TRBD2 (5 bases each). Germline V gene lookup returns CDR1 LNHDA and CDR2 SQIVND (reference sequence). V was clipped by 1 base and J by 0 bases, with 10 bases between them. CDR3 size: 15 residues. The CDR3 sequence: CASSIAGRSSYEQYF. CDR3 sequence (DNA): TGTGCCAGTAGTATAGCGGGACGCAGCTCCTACGAGCAGTACTTC.

The chain links TRBV15 to TRBJ2-5; D unresolved. The CDR3 runs 14 residues. Germline CDR1 is LNHNV and CDR2 is YYDKDF (reference sequence). Trimming took off 0 bases at V and 3 bases at J, with 8 bases between the two ends. The DNA for the CDR3 is TGTGCCACCAGCAGAGAGGGATGGAAAGAGACCCAGTACTTC. This gives the protein CATSREGWKETQYF.

This clonotype was counted many times. The V call is TRBV6-5, the J call TRBJ2-5; 9 bases match TRBD2. Losses at the gene ends were 8 bases for V and 7 bases for J; bases not matched to a gene: 23. Germline CDR1 is MNHEY and CDR2 is SVGAGI. CDR3 length equals 18 residues. The CDR3 reads CASRADQVGGRAGRTQYF. CDR3 bases: TGTGCCAGCCGGGCGGACCAGGTGGGCGGGAGGGCCGGGCGGACCCAGTACTTC.